This entry features one T cell receptor beta chain sequence. Antigen: not known. The sample is drawn from a study of cytomegalovirus exposure and HLA in healthy donors. At the level of the study: The 120 or so validation repertoires used the same platform as the roughly 670 first-cohort repertoires, a later analysis reported. General study findings and limits: According to a later analysis, TCR clusters from the first cohort tended to co-occur in the 120 or so validation repertoires. The classifier, whose performance was assessed in both the original and validation cohorts, reportedly diagnosed cytomegalovirus status with high specificity and sensitivity.

Germline loops: CDR1 MNHEY, CDR2 SVGAGI. Trimming cost V 5 bases and J 1 base, with 14 bases left between them. The CDR3 length is 15 residues. The validation cohort, a group of 90 to 150 subjects, included the donors and was separate from the approximately 670-subject first cohort. TCRdb's table, derived via immunoSEQ multiplex PCR, lists solely in-frame clones and lacks some. The sample holds over 60,000 clones, over 95% seen once. Sequencing input: PBMCs. This receptor was obtained from a woman aged 18-29 years in good health and CMV-seropositive. The J gene is TRBJ2-5, the V gene TRBV6-5; possible D gene TRBD2, 6 bases. CDR3 nucleotide sequence: TGTGCCAGCAGTCACAATGGGGGGATCCAAGAGACCCAGTACTTC. Encoded protein: CASSHNGGIQETQYF.